The present T cell receptor (beta chain) was sequenced within a study of cytomegalovirus exposure and HLA in healthy donors. The study ran its PCR with 60 Vbeta and 13 Jbeta primers. Profiling relied on immunoSEQ multiplex PCR, and the TCRdb table lists in-frame clones only, not all of them. Among approximately 150,000 clones listed, roughly 83% were seen once. Study outcomes and limitations: Common viral pathogens seemed, in a later analysis, to connect with several of the most significant clusters. Owing to their indistinguishability, certain V segments, notably TRBV6-2 and TRBV6-3, were excluded. The study recorded about 160 TCR beta chains that were cytomegalovirus-associated.

V was pared by 0 bases and J by 4 bases, with 6 bases of the junction left unmatched. This CDR3 has 15 amino acids. The germline gives CDR1 SGHNT, CDR2 YYREEE (reference sequence). As concerns this clone: Its target is unknown.

The TCR was taken from a man aged 30 to 45 in good health and CMV-seronegative. Sequencing was performed on PBMCs. The chain joins TRBV5-4 to TRBJ1-2; TRBD1 matches at 7 bases. CDR3 region: CASSLEEGAAYGYTF. CDR3 bases: TGTGCCAGCAGCTTGGAGGAGGGGGCGGCCTATGGCTACACCTTC.